The 28 T cell receptor beta chains listed next were all sequenced from one sample in a study of T cells in Graves' hyperthyroidism and ophthalmopathy. Template material for amplifying TCR beta CDR3 regions consisted of RNA transcripts. The study used the HTBI primer set for a first-round RT-PCR of the TCR CDR3. One entry per CDR3 protein results from TCRdb running MiXCR on the multiplex PCR reads. In the table there are 660,000 or so distinct CDR3 sequences, more than 20% of which are singletons. The sample comprised blood. Receptors were obtained from a man in his thirties or forties with Graves' ophthalmopathy.

This clonotype was seen repeatedly, ten times or more. The gene calls are TRBV7-2 and TRBJ2-5; D may be TRBD2 (5 bases). V was pared by 4 bases and J by 5 bases, with 8 bases between. CDR1 and CDR2 from the germline V gene are SGHTA and FQGNSA. This CDR3 is built from 12 residues. CDR3 amino acids: CASSSASETQYF. As DNA, the CDR3 is TGTGCCAGCAGCTCAGCTAGCGAGACCCAGTACTTC.

This clonotype was counted many times. The chain joins TRBV28 to TRBJ2-3; 7 bases align to TRBD2. V dropped 7 bases and J dropped 2; count of bases not matched to a gene: 6. The CDR3 loop spans 14 amino acids. Per germline, CDR1 MDHEN and CDR2 SYDVKM. CDR3 DNA: TGTGCCAGCAAGCCAGCGGGAAACACAGATACGCAGTATTTT. Translation: CASKPAGNTDTQYF. Variable domain in full (rest from reference TRBV28 and TRBJ2-3): DVKVTQSSRYLVKRTGEKVFLECVQDMDHENMFWYRQDPGLGLRLIYFSYDVKMKEKGDIPEGYSVSREKKERFSLILESASTNQTSMYLCASKPAGNTDTQYFGPGTRLTVL.

This clonotype showed up just a few times. The chain has TRBV20-1 and TRBJ2-7; D is unclear. V lost 4 bases and J 6 bases, leaving 22 bases between the germline ends. Germline V lookup: CDR1 DFQATT, CDR2 SNEGSKA (reference sequence). The CDR3 is 15 amino acids. The CDR3 region has the DNA TGCAGTGCTACGACTCCCCGTAGAGGCTACAGCGAGCAGTACTTC. Protein: CSATTPRRGYSEQYF.

As DNA, the CDR3 is TGTGCCACCAGCAGAGACAGACACACCGGGGAGCTGTTTTTT. Translating it yields CATSRDRHTGELFF. J is TRBJ2-2 and V is TRBV15, with D unclear. This CDR3 has 14 residues. V was shortened by 0 bases and J by 3 bases, with 5 bases between the two germline ends. Per germline, CDR1 LNHNV and CDR2 YYDKDF (reference sequence).

This clonotype appeared a few times. The chain joins TRBV2 to TRBJ2-1; 13 bases agree with TRBD2. The V gene's germline CDR1 is SNHLY and CDR2 FYNNEI. Trimming removed 7 bases from V and 8 bases from J; junction bases left unmatched: 5. The CDR3 has 14 amino acids. The chain's CDR3 is CASKGLAGEDEQFF. CDR3 nucleotides: TGTGCCAGCAAAGGACTAGCGGGAGAGGATGAGCAGTTCTTC.

This clonotype was picked up many times. The chain combines TRBV7-2 with TRBJ2-1; no clear D gene. V lost 1 base, J lost 5 bases, and 9 bases lay in between. Germline V CDR1 and CDR2: SGHTA, FQGNSA. The CDR3 is 14 residues long. The CDR3 sequence: CASSLVDPDNEQFF. CDR3 in DNA: TGTGCCAGCAGCTTAGTGGACCCCGACAATGAGCAGTTCTTC.

The V call is TRBV29-1, the J call TRBJ2-1; D perhaps matches TRBD1 (6 bases). Germline values: CDR1 SQVTM, CDR2 ANQGSEA. The CDR3 consists of 13 residues. The V end lost 6 bases, the J end lost 4 bases, and 13 bases lay between the germline ends. The CDR3: CSVYRDGYNEQFF. The CDR3 coding sequence is TGCAGCGTGTACAGGGATGGGTACAATGAGCAGTTCTTC.

This clonotype has at least ten counts. V usage is TRBV3-1 and J usage is TRBJ2-1; D is undetermined. This CDR3 is 16 amino acids long. V lost 0 bases to trimming and J lost 8 bases, with 17 bases between them. Looked up from germline, CDR1 is LGHDT and CDR2 is YNNKEL (reference sequence). The CDR3 reads CASSQERWLSGDEQFF. CDR3 bases: TGTGCCAGCAGCCAAGAGAGGTGGCTATCGGGCGATGAGCAGTTCTTC.

There are a few counts of this clonotype. This sequence joins TRBV5-1 and TRBJ2-7, with a weak D call TRBD1 (5 bases). The CDR3 runs to 14 residues. CDR1 and CDR2 from the germline V gene are SGHRS and YFSETQ. Trimming pared 1 base from V and 3 bases from J, leaving 11 bases between. The CDR3 region is CASSLSGALYEQYF. DNA of the CDR3: TGCGCCAGCAGCTTGAGTGGGGCCCTCTACGAGCAGTACTTC.

The rearrangement links TRBV14 to TRBJ2-1; D unresolved. With 4 bases removed from V and 5 bases from J, the gap between germline ends came to 9 bases. The CDR3 contains 13 residues. CDR1 is SGHDN and CDR2 is FVKESK in the germline V gene. The CDR3 protein is CASSLLLHNEQFF. The CDR3 DNA reads as TGTGCCAGCAGCCTTTTACTACACAATGAGCAGTTCTTC.

The V and J genes are TRBV2 and TRBJ2-1; maybe TRBD2 (6 bases). The CDR3 spans 12 residues. Deletions cut 3 bases from V and 7 bases from J, with 7 bases between. CDR1 SNHLY and CDR2 FYNNEI come from the germline V gene. CDR3 region: CASSDRGNEQFF. Here the CDR3 DNA reads TGTGCCAGCAGTGATCGGGGGAATGAGCAGTTCTTC. The full variable domain, rest sourced from reference TRBV2 and TRBJ2-1, is EPEVTQTPSHQVTQMGQEVILRCVPISNHLYFYWYRQILGQKVEFLVSFYNNEISEKSEIFDDQFSVERPDGSNFTLKIRSTKLEDSAMYFCASSDRGNEQFFGPGTRLTVL.

This chain uses TRBV30 with TRBJ2-7; perhaps TRBD2 as D (6 bases). V lost 3 bases to trimming and J lost 0 bases, with 15 bases between them. The germline V gene has CDR1 GTSNPN and CDR2 SVGIG (reference sequence). This CDR3 comprises 15 residues. The CDR3 spells CAWSIGGSASYEQYF. The CDR3 nucleotides read TGTGCCTGGAGCATCGGGGGTAGCGCCTCCTACGAGCAGTACTTC.

This clonotype was picked up many times. The chain couples TRBV7-2 to TRBJ1-1, with 7 bases that match TRBD1. The CDR3 is 15 residues long. V dropped 4 bases and J dropped 3; count of bases not matched to a gene: 8. CDR1 is SGHTA, CDR2 FQGNSA, per germline. The CDR3 DNA is TGTGCCAGCAGCTACCAGAGACAGGGAGACACTGAAGCTTTCTTT. It translates to CASSYQRQGDTEAFF.

V gene TRBV5-1 combines with J gene TRBJ1-1, with 9 bases that match TRBD1. Germline trimming cut 0 bases from V and 1 base from J; bases unmatched to any gene: 16. From germline, CDR1 is SGHRS and CDR2 YFSETQ. This CDR3 is built from 20 residues. The CDR3, as DNA: TGCGCCAGCAGCTTGGACGCGGTGGGGGACAGGGAGGTTGGGAACACTGAAGCTTTCTTT. Translation: CASSLDAVGDREVGNTEAFF.

This clonotype has ten or more counts. The rearrangement uses TRBV10-1 and TRBJ1-1; D perhaps matches TRBD1 (5 bases). Deletions cut 11 bases from V and 4 bases from J, with 17 bases between. The CDR3 contains 13 residues. CDR1 is WNHNN and CDR2 is SYGVQD in the germline V gene (reference sequence). The CDR3 loop reads CAGLEGLITEAFF. Here the CDR3 DNA reads TGCGCCGGACTGGAGGGGTTAATCACTGAAGCTTTCTTT.

The V gene is TRBV7-8, the J gene TRBJ1-4, with 7 bases aligning to TRBD1. Losses at the gene ends were 5 bases for V and 8 bases for J; bases not matched to a gene: 11. The germline V gene has CDR1 SGHVS and CDR2 FQNEAQ. There are 15 residues in the CDR3. In nucleotides, the CDR3 is TGTGCCAGCAGCCCTTTGACAGGGAGGGAGGAAAAACTGTTTTTT. Protein sequence: CASSPLTGREEKLFF. The full variable domain, rest sourced from reference TRBV7-8 and TRBJ1-4, is GAGVSQSPRYKVAKRGQDVALRCDPISGHVSLFWYQQALGQGPEFLTYFQNEAQLDKSGLPSDRFFAERPEGSVSTLKIQRTQQEDSAVYLCASSPLTGREEKLFFGSGTQLSVL.

This clonotype was counted only a few times. The chain employs TRBV29-1 and TRBJ2-1; D remains ambiguous. V lost 2 bases to trimming and J lost 7 bases, with 18 bases between them. This CDR3 is built from 15 residues. Looked up from germline, CDR1 is SQVTM and CDR2 is ANQGSEA. CDR3 residues: CSVEKFSPGSNEQFF. The CDR3 DNA is TGCAGCGTTGAAAAGTTTTCGCCGGGTTCAAATGAGCAGTTCTTC.

This clonotype was detected many times. The chain employs TRBV5-1 and TRBJ2-5; tentatively, D is TRBD1 (6 bases). Trimming shortened V by 1 base and J by 2 bases, and 12 bases separated the two germline ends. Germline V gene sequence: CDR1 SGHRS, CDR2 YFSETQ. CDR3 length equals 15 residues. CDR3 amino acids: CASSLSQGRQETQYF. In DNA, the CDR3 is TGCGCCAGCAGCTTGTCGCAGGGGCGACAAGAGACCCAGTACTTC.

This clonotype was counted at least ten times. V is TRBV28 and J is TRBJ2-1; TRBD2 matches at 12 bases. In germline, CDR1 is MDHEN, CDR2 SYDVKM. Trimming cost V 2 bases and J 8 bases; bases outside gene matches: 7. The CDR3 extends over 16 amino acids. The DNA for the CDR3 is TGTGCCAGCAGTTTACGACCTAGCGGGAGGGGCGATGAGCAGTTCTTC. Amino acids: CASSLRPSGRGDEQFF.

DNA for the CDR3: TGTGCCAGCAGCTTAATAGGGCGGGAAAACGAGCAGTACTTC. Translation: CASSLIGRENEQYF. V usage is TRBV7-9 and J usage is TRBJ2-7; D may be TRBD2 (6 bases). The germline V gene has CDR1 SEHNR and CDR2 FQNEAQ (reference sequence). V was pared by 2 bases and J by 5 bases, with 13 bases between. The CDR3 sequence is 14 residues long.

V and J are TRBV5-1 and TRBJ1-4; D gene unclear. V was shortened by 0 bases and J by 5 bases, with 17 bases between the two germline ends. The germline V gene encodes CDR1 SGHRS and CDR2 YFSETQ. CDR3 size: 17 residues. The CDR3: CASSLGSKISRNEKLFF. In DNA form, the CDR3 reads TGCGCCAGCAGCTTGGGTTCTAAAATCAGCAGGAATGAAAAACTGTTTTTT.

This clonotype was recorded only once. The J gene is TRBJ2-2, the V gene TRBV9; 10 bases agree with TRBD1. The CDR3 loop spans 17 amino acids. Unmatched junction bases numbered 8, after V lost 2 bases and J lost 4 bases. From germline, CDR1 is SGDLS and CDR2 YYNGEE. The CDR3 sequence: CASSVARDRGGTGELFF. The CDR3 DNA reads as TGTGCCAGCAGCGTGGCGAGGGACAGGGGCGGCACCGGGGAGCTGTTTTTT. Using reference TRBV9 and TRBJ2-2 for the parts outside the CDR3, the full variable domain is DSGVTQTPKHLITATGQRVTLRCSPRSGDLSVYWYQQSLDQGLQFLIQYYNGEERAKGNILERFSAQQFPDLHSELNLSSLELGDSALYFCASSVARDRGGTGELFFGEGSRLTVL.

The sample holds many counts of this clonotype. The chain combines TRBV24-1 with TRBJ2-7, with D uncertain. This CDR3 contains 12 residues. The germline V gene has CDR1 KGHDR and CDR2 SFDVKD. Deletions cut 7 bases from V and 3 bases from J, with 9 bases between. CDR3 nucleotides: TGTGCCACCAGACCACAGAGCTACGAGCAGTACTTC. Its protein is CATRPQSYEQYF.

This sequence joins TRBV28 and TRBJ2-5; D possibly matches TRBD1 or TRBD2 (6 bases each). CDR3 length equals 15 residues. V was trimmed by 5 bases and J by 2 bases, leaving 15 bases between them. The germline gives CDR1 MDHEN, CDR2 SYDVKM. CDR3 region: CASSVRGRDQETQYF. The DNA of the CDR3 is TGTGCCAGCAGTGTCCGGGGGCGCGATCAAGAGACCCAGTACTTC.

The rearrangement uses TRBV19 and TRBJ1-1, with D possibly being TRBD1 (5 bases). Trimming cost V 1 base and J 4 bases, with 13 bases left between them. The CDR3 has 15 amino acids. Per the germline V gene, CDR1 is LNHDA and CDR2 is SQIVND (reference sequence). CDR3 nucleotides: TGTGCCAGTAGTATAGGGGGACTTTCCTCCACTGAAGCTTTCTTT. Its protein is CASSIGGLSSTEAFF. Complete variable domain (other parts from reference TRBV19 and TRBJ1-1): DGGITQSPKYLFRKEGQNVTLSCEQNLNHDAMYWYRQDPGQGLRLIYYSQIVNDFQKGDIAEGYSVSREKKESFPLTVTSAQKNPTAFYLCASSIGGLSSTEAFFGQGTRLTVV.

This clonotype was recorded a few times. The CDR3: CSATTSGLIYEQYF. In DNA, the CDR3 is TGCAGTGCAACCACTAGCGGACTAATCTACGAGCAGTACTTC. The V call is TRBV20-1, the J call TRBJ2-7, with 8 bases that match TRBD2. With V trimmed by 6 bases and J by 3 bases, 10 bases remained unmatched. This CDR3 is built from 14 residues. The germline V gene encodes CDR1 DFQATT and CDR2 SNEGSKA (reference sequence).

The table lists this clonotype with many counts. The chain uses TRBV30 and TRBJ2-2; the D is unclear. V lost 0 bases and J lost 2, with 13 bases in between. In germline, CDR1 is GTSNPN, CDR2 SVGIG (reference sequence). This CDR3 comprises 16 residues. The CDR3 sequence: CAWSVRLPINTGELFF. Here the CDR3 DNA reads TGTGCCTGGAGTGTACGACTTCCCATTAACACCGGGGAGCTGTTTTTT.

The chain recombines TRBV5-6 with TRBJ2-3; no reliable D call. The V gene lost 1 base and the J gene lost 2 bases, with 5 bases spanning the gap. The CDR3 runs 13 residues. Germline CDR1 SGHDT, CDR2 YYEEEE. This CDR3 is CASSLSLTDTQYF. In DNA, the CDR3 is TGTGCCAGCAGCTTGTCTCTCACAGATACGCAGTATTTT. Supplemented by reference TRBV5-6 and TRBJ2-3, the full variable domain reads DAGVTQSPTHLIKTRGQQVTLRCSPKSGHDTVSWYQQALGQGPQFIFQYYEEEERQRGNFPDRFSGHQFPNYSSELNVNALLLGDSALYLCASSLSLTDTQYFGPGTRLTVL.